This T cell receptor beta chain derives from a study of PD-L1 blockade in urothelial cancer. Study-wide context: Starting in the mid-2010s, patients were given atezolizumab (1,200 mg intravenously every 3 weeks).

Spiking each PCR with synthetic TCR analog templates was performed. Generated by immunoSEQ multiplex PCR, the TCRdb table keeps only in-frame clones and is missing some. The sample lists tens of thousands of clones, about 89% occurring once. Time point meaning: peripheral blood 6 weeks after treatment start. The germline CDR1 and CDR2 sequences are MDHEN and SYDVKM. V shed 10 bases and J 4 bases; nucleotides not matched to a gene: 8. The CDR3 extends over 15 amino acids. The J gene is TRBJ2-2, the V gene TRBV28; 11 nucleotides align to TRBD2. This TCR came from an older man with urothelial cancer. Sequenced here: PBMCs, sampled around atezolizumab (anti-PD-L1) treatment. In nucleotides, the CDR3 is TGTGCCACCCGACCGGGACTAGCGGCCACCGGGGAGCTGTTTTTT. It encodes CATRPGLAATGELFF.